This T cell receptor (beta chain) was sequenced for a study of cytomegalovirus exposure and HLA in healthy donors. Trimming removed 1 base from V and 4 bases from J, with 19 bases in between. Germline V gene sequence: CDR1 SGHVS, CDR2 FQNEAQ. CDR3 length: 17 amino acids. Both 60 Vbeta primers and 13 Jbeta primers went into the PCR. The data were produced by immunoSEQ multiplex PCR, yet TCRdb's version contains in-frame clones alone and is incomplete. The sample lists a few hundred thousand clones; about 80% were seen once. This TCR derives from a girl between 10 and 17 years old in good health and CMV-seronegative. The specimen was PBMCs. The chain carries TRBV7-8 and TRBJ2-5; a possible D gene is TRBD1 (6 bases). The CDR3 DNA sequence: TGTGCCAGCAGCTTAGGGGCCGGGACATCACGACGAGAGACCCAGTACTTC. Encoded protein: CASSLGAGTSRRETQYF.